This is a list of T cell receptor beta chains from one sample in a study of T-cell memory formation after mild COVID-19. TCRdb reprocessed the 5' RACE reads with MiXCR, giving one entry per CDR3 protein. The table lists around 250,000 distinct CDR3 sequences, 15% to 17% of them singletons, with 2.1% in the top ten. What was sequenced was PBMCs or a T cell subset sorted from them (not recorded which). The receptors were gathered from an adult woman who had mild COVID-19 (a few samples of this study predate the infection). Cell type and time point are not known. Each CDR3 is given with its conserved first and last residue. The D gene is left open where the match is weak. Not all rows give a size; the values are once, few, many and, for expanded clones, a class.

>NA|16|TRBJ1-3|TRBV18|NA
TGTGCCAGCTCACGGGACGCCAAGAACTCTGGAAACACCATATATTTT
CASSRDAKNSGNTIYF
>TRBD2|14|TRBJ2-3|TRBV20-1|NA
TGCAGGGGTCAGGCCGGGACTAGCGGGGGGGTTGAGTATTTT
CRGQAGTSGGVEYF
>TRBD1|15|TRBJ1-1|TRBV12-3/TRBV12-4|NA
TGTGCCAGCAGTGTCTCGGACAGGCGGGGCACTGAAGCTTTCTTT
CASSVSDRRGTEAFF
>NA|14|TRBJ1-2|TRBV19|NA
TGTGCCAGTAGTATGGATGGACTGAACTATGGCTACACCTTC
CASSMDGLNYGYTF
>NA|15|TRBJ2-3|TRBV9|NA
TGTGCCAGCAGCGTAGCACAGGGAGGCACAGATACGCAGTATTTT
CASSVAQGGTDTQYF
>TRBD2|19|TRBJ2-1|TRBV7-2|few
TGTGCCAGCAGCTTCCCCAGACTAGCGGGAGGTTCCTCCTACAATGAGCAGTTCTTC
CASSFPRLAGGSSYNEQFF
>NA|10|TRBJ2-3|TRBV29-1|NA
TGCAGCGTCCTTTCCCCTGGCGGGTATTTT
CSVLSPGGYF
>TRBD2|17|TRBJ2-7|TRBV20-1|few
TGCAGTGCTCGCGAAGGACTAGCGGGAAAGAGCTCCTACGAGCAGTACTTC
CSAREGLAGKSSYEQYF
>NA|18|TRBJ2-2|TRBV15|few
TGTGCCACCAGCAGTCTGGGTTCTGGGTTGGTTTTCACCGGGGAGCTGTTTTTT
CATSSLGSGLVFTGELFF
>NA|15|TRBJ1-2|TRBV24-1|NA
TGTGCCACCAGTGATTCTATCGGCAGGGAACATGGCTACACCTTC
CATSDSIGREHGYTF
>TRBD2|15|TRBJ2-1|TRBV12-3/TRBV12-4|NA
TGTGCCAGCAGTTATAGCGGGGGGGGATACAATGAGCAGTTCTTC
CASSYSGGGYNEQFF
>TRBD1|15|TRBJ2-2|TRBV5-1|NA
TGCGCCAGCAGCCTCCCGGACAGGGCCGGCGGGGAGCTGTTTTTT
CASSLPDRAGGELFF
>NA|16|TRBJ2-3|TRBV6-4|NA
TGTGCCAGCAGTGAGGCGAGGGGGATCGGCACAGATACGCAGTATTTT
CASSEARGIGTDTQYF
>NA|14|TRBJ2-7|TRBV20-1|NA
TGCAGTGCTAGTACGGCTCGGGACTCCTACGAGCAGTACTTC
CSASTARDSYEQYF
>NA|13|TRBJ1-4|TRBV6-1|few
TGTGCCAGCAAAACAGGGATTAGGGAAAAACTGTTTTTT
CASKTGIREKLFF
>NA|16|TRBJ1-1|TRBV7-3|NA
TGTGCCAGCAGTAGAGTCGCTGGACAACGGAACACTGAAGCTTTCTTT
CASSRVAGQRNTEAFF
>TRBD1|15|TRBJ2-1|TRBV30|many
TGTGCCTGGATTGGGTCAGGGGGCGTTGGCAATGAGCAGTTCTTC
CAWIGSGGVGNEQFF
>TRBD1|15|TRBJ2-5|TRBV4-2|few
TGTGCCAGCAGCCAAGGGGACAGGGCCGTGGAGACCCAGTACTTC
CASSQGDRAVETQYF
>NA|14|TRBJ1-5|TRBV12-3/TRBV12-4|NA
TGTGCCAGCAGTCAGATGTATAGCAATCAGCCCCAGCATTTT
CASSQMYSNQPQHF
>NA|13|TRBJ1-2|TRBV12-3/TRBV12-4|NA
TGTGCCAGCAGTTTAGCGTCCGGGCGCGGCTACACCTTC
CASSLASGRGYTF
>NA|16|TRBJ1-1|TRBV3-1|few
TGTGCCAGCACCTCACGACGACAGGCAAGATTCACTGAAGCTTTCTTT
CASTSRRQARFTEAFF
>NA|13|TRBJ1-2|TRBV12-3/TRBV12-4|few
TGTGCCAGCAGTCTCCGGGGGGTAGGAGGCTACACCTTC
CASSLRGVGGYTF
>TRBD2|18|TRBJ2-1|TRBV12-3/TRBV12-4|NA
TGTGCCAGCAGTTTAGGTGGTGGAGCGGGGAGCTCCTACAATGAGCAGTTCTTC
CASSLGGGAGSSYNEQFF
>NA|14|TRBJ2-5|TRBV7-9|NA
TGTGCCAGCAGCATCTGGGATTTGGGAGAGACCCAGTACTTC
CASSIWDLGETQYF
>NA|13|TRBJ2-7|TRBV6-2/TRBV6-3|few
TGTGCCAGCAGGAGGGTGCCCTCCTACGAGCAGTACTTC
CASRRVPSYEQYF
>TRBD1|16|TRBJ2-3|TRBV3-1|few
TGTGCCAGCAGCCAAGGGACAGGGATGAACACAGATACGCAGTATTTT
CASSQGTGMNTDTQYF
>TRBD1|14|TRBJ1-1|TRBV4-1|NA
TGCGCCAGCAGCCACAACAGGGGCAACACTGAAGCTTTCTTT
CASSHNRGNTEAFF
>TRBD2|16|TRBJ2-2|TRBV7-8|many
TGTGCCAGCAGGCGAAGACTAGCGGGCTATACCGGGGAGCTGTTTTTT
CASRRRLAGYTGELFF
>NA|15|TRBJ2-2|TRBV7-8|NA
TGTGCCAGCAGCCCGCCCCGGGCGAACACCGGGGAGCTGTTTTTT
CASSPPRANTGELFF
>TRBD2|16|TRBJ2-3|TRBV9|NA
TGTGCCAGCAGCGTCGGACTAGCGGGATTTGCAGATACGCAGTATTTT
CASSVGLAGFADTQYF
>TRBD2|16|TRBJ2-5|TRBV7-3|NA
TGTGCCAGCAGCCCTAGCGGGGGGGCCACCTGGGAGACCCAGTACTTC
CASSPSGGATWETQYF
>NA|15|TRBJ2-6|TRBV12-3/TRBV12-4|few
TGTGCCACGAGGGGGAGGATCTCTGGGGCCAACGTCCTGACTTTC
CATRGRISGANVLTF
>TRBD2|14|TRBJ2-2|TRBV7-9|few
TGTGCCAGCAGACCGACTAGCGGGACCGGGGAGCTGTTTTTT
CASRPTSGTGELFF
>TRBD2|15|TRBJ2-5|TRBV7-2|NA
TGTGCCAGCAGCTCACCCTGGGGGGGGCAAGAGACCCAGTACTTC
CASSSPWGGQETQYF
>TRBD1|14|TRBJ1-6|TRBV20-1|many
TGCAGTGCTAGCTTCAGGGGGCCTAATTCACCCCTCCACTTT
CSASFRGPNSPLHF
>NA|15|TRBJ2-1|TRBV6-4|NA
TGTGCCAGCGCCCAACTGGGCCCACTTACGGGTGAGCAGTTCTTC
CASAQLGPLTGEQFF
>TRBD1|15|TRBJ1-5|TRBV18|few
TGTGCCAGCTCACCTCGGACAGGGGAAAATCAGCCCCAGCATTTT
CASSPRTGENQPQHF
>NA|15|TRBJ2-3|TRBV18|many
TGTGCCAGCTCACCGCCAGAGTCCCAACGGGTTACGCAGTATTTT
CASSPPESQRVTQYF
>TRBD2|14|TRBJ2-3|TRBV2|NA
TGTGCCAGCAGAGACACTAGCGGCACAGATACGCAGTATTTT
CASRDTSGTDTQYF
>NA|13|TRBJ1-2|TRBV20-1|NA
TGCAGTGCCCCTCAGGTCGCTAACTATGGCTACACCTTC
CSAPQVANYGYTF
>NA|15|TRBJ1-4|TRBV30|NA
TGTGCCTGGAGCTACAGGGCCCCAACTAATGAAAAACTGTTTTTT
CAWSYRAPTNEKLFF